Listed here are 14 T cell receptor beta chains from one sample, sequenced in a study of T cells expressing NK-cell markers. TCRdb reprocessed the 5' RACE reads and keeps a single row for each CDR3 protein, giving no DNA. Its table records around 110,000 distinct CDR3 sequences. Sequenced: blood T cells: a sorted CD56 or NKG2C T cell subset, CD4+ or CD8+ T cells, or bulk PBMC T cells (not recorded which). The receptor source for this set is a woman between 18 and 70 years old in good health.

The CDR3: CSWTIQTENTEAFF. The V and J genes are TRBV29-1 and TRBJ1-1. This CDR3 is 14 amino acids long. CDR1 and CDR2 (germline): SQVTM, ANQGSEA. Filled out from reference TRBV29-1 and TRBJ1-1, the complete variable domain reads SAVISQKPSRDICQRGTSLTIQCQVDSQVTMMFWYRQQPGQSLTLIATANQGSEATYESGFVIDKFPISRPNLTFSTLTVSNMSPEDSSIYLCSWTIQTENTEAFFGQGTRLTVV.

This sequence joins TRBV27 and TRBJ2-7; TCRdb designates TRBD1, a call that cannot be tested without DNA. Germline CDR1 MNHEY, CDR2 SMNVEV (reference sequence). The CDR3 spans 13 residues. This chain's CDR3 is CASGAGHSYEQYF.

The V gene is TRBV4-3, the J gene TRBJ2-5; the TCRdb call, TRBD2, lacks DNA for checking. The CDR3 is 16 amino acids. In germline, CDR1 is LGHNA, CDR2 YSLEER. CDR3 sequence: CASSQRLAGVEETQYF.

This rearrangement joins TRBV7-2 to TRBJ2-7; TCRdb gives TRBD2 as the D gene, but with no DNA this cannot be confirmed. The CDR3 length is 16 residues. Germline V CDR1 and CDR2: SGHTA, FQGNSA. CDR3 protein: CASSGTLAGSSYEQYF.

This chain joins TRBV11-3 and TRBJ2-1; TCRdb's D gene call, TRBD1, goes unchecked for lack of DNA. This CDR3 has 13 amino acids. The germline CDR1 and CDR2 sequences are SGHNT and YENEEA. CDR3 sequence: CASSPYPGAEQFF. Complete variable domain (other parts from reference TRBV11-3 and TRBJ2-1): EAGVVQSPRYKIIEKKQPVAFWCNPISGHNTLYWYLQNLGQGPELLIRYENEEAVDDSQLPKDRFSAERLKGVDSTLKIQPAELGDSAVYLCASSPYPGAEQFFGPGTRLTVL.

The chain recombines TRBV12-3 or TRBV12-4 with TRBJ2-5; TCRdb names TRBD1, which stays unverified in the absence of DNA. This CDR3 comprises 14 residues. CDR3 residues: CASSLGGAGETQYF.

The rearrangement joins TRBV5-1 to TRBJ2-1; without DNA, the TCRdb call of TRBD1 cannot be checked. The CDR3 runs to 15 residues. Germline V CDR1 and CDR2: SGHRS, YFSETQ. CDR3 protein: CASSFFGDRYNEQFF.

The rearrangement uses TRBV6-2 or TRBV6-3 and TRBJ2-1; TCRdb selects TRBD2, and the lack of DNA leaves this call unchecked. This CDR3 region has 14 residues. Per germline, CDR1 MNHEY and CDR2 SVGEGT. CDR3 protein: CASSSLTSGRAEFF.

The rearrangement links TRBV5-5 to TRBJ2-2. This CDR3 contains 12 residues. Looked up from germline, CDR1 is SGHKS and CDR2 is YYEKEE (reference sequence). This CDR3 is CASSFFDGELFF.

The chain combines TRBV6-1 with TRBJ2-2; TCRdb returns TRBD1, unconfirmable since there is no DNA. Looked up from germline, CDR1 is MNHNS and CDR2 is SASEGT. The CDR3 length is 18 residues. The CDR3 here is CASTLLAGGFSNTGELFF.

The chain is built from TRBV27 and TRBJ2-1. Germline V gives CDR1 MNHEY, CDR2 SMNVEV (reference sequence). The CDR3 runs to 11 residues. The CDR3 reads CASSFHNEQFF.

The rearrangement links TRBV27 to TRBJ2-7; as DNA is missing, the TRBD2 call by TCRdb cannot be tested. The CDR3 is 15 amino acids. Germline V lookup: CDR1 MNHEY, CDR2 SMNVEV (reference sequence). The chain's CDR3 is CASSPSGRAVYEQYF.

The chain couples TRBV9 to TRBJ1-4; checking the TCRdb D call of TRBD1 is not possible without DNA. The CDR3 consists of 15 residues. Germline V gives CDR1 SGDLS, CDR2 YYNGEE. CDR3 amino acids: CASSRGSPTNEKLFF.

The chain employs TRBV11-3 and TRBJ2-3; TCRdb indicates TRBD1, and absent DNA this call remains unverified. CDR3 length: 16 amino acids. The V gene's germline CDR1 is SGHNT and CDR2 YENEEA. CDR3: CASSLGGDGGMDTQYF.